The 20 T cell receptor delta chains in this list originate from one sample, sequenced in a study of gammadelta T cells in human blood. TCRdb reanalysed the RT-PCR reads with CATT. There are hundreds of delta-chain clones in the sample; 39% occur only once, and roughly 70% lies in the top ten. Sequenced: non-Vgamma9Vdelta2 gamma-delta T cells from adult blood. All receptors come from a human donor.

On this clone: Since a far larger clone is one base different, this is likely a read error. This sample includes further DNA sequences coding for the same CDR3. The chain joins TRDV1 to TRDJ1; D gene uncertain. The V and J ends lost 1 base and 2 bases respectively, with 26 bases between them. Germline CDR1 TSWWSYY, CDR2 QGS. CDR3 length equals 20 residues. The CDR3 is CALGEPSHPFTREFTDKLIF. CDR3 coding DNA: TGTGCTCTTGGGGAACCAAGCCACCCCTTTACTCGGGAATTTACCGATAAACTCATCTTT.

By share of the sample, this clone is large. The chain is built from TRDV1 and TRDJ1; 8 bases match TRDD3. The CDR3 spans 19 residues. After removal of 1 base from V and 3 bases from J, the junction contained 16 bases not matched to a gene. Looked up from germline, CDR1 is TSWWSYY and CDR2 is QGS. DNA for the CDR3: TGTGCTCTTGGGGAACGATTTAGGGGTCTAACTGGGGGGGCCGATAAACTCATCTTT. Translation gives CALGERFRGLTGGADKLIF.

Points on this clone: A far larger clone is only one base removed, so a read error is likely. Other DNA sequences in the sample encode the same CDR3. This chain joins TRDV1 and TRDJ1; the D call may be TRDD2 or TRDD3 (6 bases each). The V gene's germline CDR1 is TSWWSYY and CDR2 QGS. V lost 0 bases and J lost 0, with 32 bases in between. CDR3 length: 23 amino acids. The CDR3 DNA reads TGTGCTCTTGGGGAACTCTCCGGCCTTCCGACCCCTAACTGGGTGTGGTACACCGATAAACTCATCTTT. This gives the protein CALGELSGLPTPNWVWYTDKLIF.

By its share, this clone is large. The identical CDR3 is also encoded by other nucleotide sequences in the sample. V gene TRDV1 combines with J gene TRDJ1; TRDD3 agrees at 12 bases. The CDR3 consists of 20 residues. V lost 2 bases to trimming and J lost 3 bases; unmatched junction nucleotides: 16. Germline CDR1 and CDR2: TSWWSYY and QGS. CDR3 nucleotide sequence: TGTGCTCTTGGGGAAACTTTCCCCTTACTGGGGGATACCTCCTCCGATAAACTCATCTTT. Protein sequence: CALGETFPLLGDTSSDKLIF.

To note about this clone: This DNA's translation differs at residue 13 from TCRdb's protein, which comes from a much larger clone; a read error is likely, and the protein shown is translated from the DNA. The V and J genes are TRDV1 and TRDJ1; TRDD3 matches at 11 bases. The V and J ends lost 0 bases and 0 bases, in that order; junction bases with no gene match: 15. CDR1 and CDR2 (germline): TSWWSYY, QGS. The CDR3 has 21 amino acids. CDR3 bases: TGTGCTCTTGGGGAACTGGGCCTAACACTGGGGGATATGATGTACACCGATAAACTCATCTTT. Its protein is CALGELGLTLGDMMYTDKLIF.

This clone is hyperexpanded in the sample. This CDR3 is also generated by other DNA sequences in the sample. V usage is TRDV2 and J usage is TRDJ3, with TRDD3 matching 8 bases. V dropped 1 base and J dropped 0; count of bases not matched to a gene: 16. Germline assignment: CDR1 GEAIGNYY and CDR2 EKD. This CDR3 spans 22 amino acids. The CDR3: CACDTTAGLGARSSWDTRQMFF. The CDR3 nucleotides read TGTGCCTGTGACACGACGGCTGGACTGGGGGCTAGGAGCTCCTGGGACACCCGACAGATGTTTTTC.

This clone was picked up a small number of times. A far larger clone differs by one base, so this is likely a read error. The chain combines TRDV3 with TRDJ1; 9 nucleotides agree with TRDD3. CDR3 length: 19 residues. V dropped 4 bases and J dropped 2; count of bases not matched to a gene: 23. CDR1 is TVYSNPD and CDR2 is GDNSRS in the germline V gene (reference sequence). Here the CDR3 DNA reads TGTGCCTCCATGGCTGTGTGGGGAGGGGATACGGTTATAACCGATAAACTCATCTTT. Its protein is CASMAVWGGDTVITDKLIF.

This clone turned up a few times. For this DNA, TCRdb reports the protein of a much larger clone, which diverges at residue 10, most likely from a read error; the protein presented here is translated directly from the DNA. This chain links TRDV1 with TRDJ1; 8 bases line up with TRDD3. The germline gives CDR1 TSWWSYY, CDR2 QGS. This CDR3 region has 21 residues. After removal of 0 bases from V and 0 bases from J, the junction contained 18 bases not matched to a gene. CDR3 DNA: TGTGCTCTTGGGGAACTGGGCCTAACACGGGGGGATAGGATGTACACCGATAAACTCATCTTT. Its translation: CALGELGLTRGDRMYTDKLIF.

A word on this clone: This likely stems from a read error, as it lies one base from a far larger clone. V and J are TRDV1 and TRDJ1, with TRDD3 matching over 12 bases. Germline assignment: CDR1 TSWWSYY and CDR2 QGS. Unmatched junction bases numbered 14, after V lost 2 bases and J lost 1 base. This CDR3 has 20 amino acids. CDR3 in amino acids: CALGETFPLLGDTSTDKLIF. In DNA, the CDR3 is TGTGCTCTTGGGGAAACTTTCCCCTTACTGGGGGATACCTCCACCGATAAACTCATCTTT.

This clone was observed once. This likely came from a read error, as a far larger clone is one base away. The chain is built from TRDV2 and TRDJ3; 8 bases are a match to TRDD3. The CDR3 spans 22 residues. Germline values: CDR1 GEAIGNYY, CDR2 EKD. The junction had 16 bases not matched to a gene; V was cut back by 1 base and J by 0 bases. This CDR3 is CACDTTAGLGAWSSWDTRQMFF. The CDR3 nucleotides read TGTGCCTGTGACACGACGGCTGGACTGGGGGCTTGGAGCTCCTGGGACACCCGACAGATGTTTTTC.

The table lists this clone with a few counts. This likely came from a read error, as a far larger clone is one base away. The identical CDR3 is also encoded by other nucleotide sequences in the sample. This chain connects TRDV1 to TRDJ1, with D uncertain. The CDR3 is 10 residues long. Germline V gene sequence: CDR1 TSWWSYY, CDR2 QGS. The CDR3 DNA follows: TGTGCTCTTGGGGGCCCTAAACTCATCTTC. Amino acid sequence: CALGGPKLIF.

Remarks on this clone: The protein TCRdb lists belongs to a much larger clone and differs from this DNA's translation at residue 14, which points to a read error; the protein shown is made from the DNA. The V gene is TRDV1, the J gene TRDJ2; 10 positions match TRDD3. The germline V gene encodes CDR1 TSWWSYY and CDR2 QGS. The CDR3 totals 18 residues. CDR3 in DNA: TGTGCTCTTGGGTTTACTGGGGGATGGCCCCTTTTGACAGTACAACTCTTCTTT. Protein product: CALGFTGGWPLLTVQLFF.

Worth noting for this clone: This likely came from a read error, as a far larger clone is one base away. This chain links TRDV2 with TRDJ3, with TRDD3 identical over 9 bases. The CDR3 is 20 amino acids. J was trimmed by 0 bases and V by 0 bases; bases with no gene match: 8. CDR1 GEAIGNYY and CDR2 EKD come from the germline V gene. CDR3 coding DNA: TGTGCCTGTGACACCCCCTGGGGGATCCCCGGCTCCTGGGACACCCGACAGATGTTTTTC. Translation gives CACDTPWGIPGSWDTRQMFF.

There are a few counts of this clone. A far larger clone is a single base away, which makes a read error likely. The same CDR3 is also encoded by other DNA sequences in this sample. This chain connects TRDV1 to TRDJ1; D is unresolved. Trimming removed 6 bases at V and 10 bases at J, with 24 bases between. This CDR3 contains 15 residues. The germline V gene encodes CDR1 TSWWSYY and CDR2 QGS. The DNA of the CDR3 is TGTGCTCTTGGACTAACTTCAATCCCTGTTTCCACACTCATCTTT. It encodes CALGLTSIPVSTLIF.

Turning to this clone: This likely reflects a read error, since a far larger clone is one base away. The same CDR3 arises from other DNA sequences in this sample as well. This chain joins TRDV1 and TRDJ1; TRDD3 matches at 9 bases. Losses at the gene ends were 6 bases for V and 2 bases for J; bases not matched to a gene: 25. In germline, CDR1 is TSWWSYY, CDR2 QGS. The CDR3 runs to 21 residues. The CDR3 reads CALGCLAFLRGGGYATDKLIF. As DNA, the CDR3 is TGTGCTCTTGGCTGCCTGGCCTTCCTCAGGGGTGGGGGATATGCGACCGATAAACTCATCTTT.

By proportion, this clone is large. V usage is TRDV2 and J usage is TRDJ1; 12 nucleotides agree with TRDD3. V lost 3 bases to trimming and J lost 0 bases; unmatched junction nucleotides: 13. The CDR3 covers 19 residues. Germline V CDR1 and CDR2: GEAIGNYY, EKD. This CDR3 is CACDPLVLGDTYNTDKLIF. CDR3 coding DNA: TGTGCCTGTGACCCTCTAGTACTGGGGGATACATATAACACCGATAAACTCATCTTT.

This clone was counted a few times. TCRdb assigns this DNA the protein of a much larger clone, which departs from its translation at residue 5; this likely reflects a read error, and the protein shown comes from translating the DNA. The rearrangement links TRDV1 to TRDJ1, with 11 bases matching TRDD3. CDR1 and CDR2 from the germline V gene are TSWWSYY and QGS. Trimming removed 4 bases from V and 0 bases from J; junction bases left unmatched: 19. The length of the CDR3 is 21 residues. CDR3 protein: CALGALGLTLGDRMYTDKLIF. CDR3 nucleotides: TGTGCTCTTGGGGCACTGGGCCTAACACTGGGGGATAGGATGTACACCGATAAACTCATCTTT.

A note on this clone: A single base is all that separates this from a far larger clone, so a read error is likely. V gene TRDV1 combines with J gene TRDJ2; a weak D match, TRDD2 (7 bases). Germline CDR1 is TSWWSYY and CDR2 is QGS. V was cut by 5 bases and J by 5 bases, with 21 bases left in between. CDR3 size: 17 residues. The CDR3 region is CALGILPDVLGTAQLFF. The CDR3 nucleotides read TGTGCTCTTGGGATCCTTCCTGACGTACTGGGAACAGCACAACTCTTCTTT.

About this clone: A far larger clone is just one base off, so this is likely a read error. V is TRDV1 and J is TRDJ1; 8 positions match TRDD3. After removal of 4 bases from V and 1 base from J, the junction contained 20 bases not matched to a gene. The V gene's germline CDR1 is TSWWSYY and CDR2 QGS. The CDR3 is 20 residues long. This CDR3 reads CALGGNSYCGIRGVTDKLIF. DNA of the CDR3: TGTGCTCTTGGGGGCAACTCGTACTGTGGGATACGCGGGGTCACCGATAAACTCATCTTT.

Regarding this clone: This probably arose from a read error, given a far larger clone one base away. J is TRDJ3 and V is TRDV2; 9 bases match TRDD3. The CDR3 runs 23 residues. From germline, CDR1 is GEAIGNYY and CDR2 EKD. The CDR3 coding sequence is TGTGCCTGTGACACCGCTCACCGCCTGGGGGATTCGGTAAGCTCCTGGAACACCCGACAGATGTTTTTC. Its protein product is CACDTAHRLGDSVSSWNTRQMFF.